Shown below are 32 T cell receptor beta chains from a single sample sequenced in a study of blood T cell repertoires in COVID-19. Measured with immunoSEQ multiplex PCR; TCRdb has only the in-frame clones, and not every one. This table holds about 200,000 clones, 88% found once. Material: peripheral blood. The source is a young man with active or convalescent COVID-19.

V gene TRBV29-1 combines with J gene TRBJ2-3; 8 nucleotides agree with TRBD1. V lost 7 bases and J lost 2; bases outside the gene matches: 14. Germline V gene sequence: CDR1 SQVTM, CDR2 ANQGSEA. The CDR3 consists of 16 residues. Here the CDR3 reads CSGMGHEQGDTDTQYF. The CDR3 region has the DNA TGCAGCGGGATGGGGCACGAACAGGGGGACACAGATACGCAGTATTTT.

The V call is TRBV6-2 or TRBV6-3, the J call TRBJ1-5, with a possible D match to TRBD1 (6 bases). Germline V lookup: CDR1 MNHEY, CDR2 SVGEGT. Trimming took off 5 bases at V and 7 bases at J, with 15 bases between the two ends. The CDR3 is made up of 14 amino acids. As DNA, the CDR3 is TGTGCCAGCAGTACTGGGGGGGCTCGGCAGCCCCAGCATTTT. Translating it yields CASSTGGARQPQHF.

The chain links TRBV6-6 to TRBJ1-1; D not certain. Germline V lookup: CDR1 MNHNY, CDR2 SVGAGI (reference sequence). The CDR3 has 15 residues. V was shortened by 2 bases and J by 1 base, with 11 bases between the two germline ends. The CDR3 loop is CASSYPLAGNTEAFF. Written as DNA, the CDR3 is TGTGCCAGCAGTTACCCCCTTGCGGGGAACACTGAAGCTTTCTTT.

This clone was detected a few times. The genes are TRBV7-9 and TRBJ1-5; TRBD1 aligns across 7 bases. V shed 1 base, J shed 5 bases, and the junction held 5 bases outside the gene matches. Germline-derived CDR1 and CDR2 are SEHNR and FQNEAQ (reference sequence). The CDR3 covers 15 residues. CDR3 protein: CASSLGGGGYQPQHF. DNA for the CDR3: TGTGCCAGCAGCTTAGGAGGAGGGGGCTATCAGCCCCAGCATTTT.

The chain couples TRBV7-8 to TRBJ2-3; 12 bases line up with TRBD2. This CDR3 region has 16 residues. Germline-derived CDR1 and CDR2 are SGHVS and FQNEAQ. V shed 5 bases, J shed 3 bases, and the junction held 6 bases outside the gene matches. The CDR3 here is CASSSRTSGVTDTQYF. DNA of the CDR3: TGTGCCAGCAGCAGCCGGACTAGCGGGGTGACAGATACGCAGTATTTT.

This clone has a single count. The chain has TRBV7-3 and TRBJ1-4; 9 bases agree with TRBD1. V lost 2 bases to trimming and J lost 2 bases; unmatched junction nucleotides: 3. The CDR3 spans 16 residues. From germline, CDR1 is SGHTA and CDR2 FQGTGA. CDR3 coding DNA: TGTGCCAGCAGCTTACTACAGGGGGCCACTAATGAAAAACTGTTTTTT. Translated: CASSLLQGATNEKLFF.

The gene calls are TRBV30 and TRBJ1-1; D gene ambiguous. Germline-derived CDR1 and CDR2 are GTSNPN and SVGIG (reference sequence). Trimming left V 1 base short and J 1 base short, with 7 bases between. The CDR3 is 13 residues long. CDR3 coding DNA: TGTGCCTGGAGTGGGAGGGAGAACACTGAAGCTTTCTTT. Translated: CAWSGRENTEAFF.

The rearrangement joins TRBV2 to TRBJ2-7; TRBD2 matches 9 bases. Germline lookup yields CDR1 SNHLY and CDR2 FYNNEI. J lost 2 bases, V lost 4 bases, and 6 bases had no gene match. The CDR3 totals 15 residues. CDR3 in amino acids: CASSGGGGRAYEQYF. The DNA of the CDR3 is TGTGCCAGCAGTGGGGGCGGCGGGAGGGCCTACGAGCAGTACTTC.

The V call is TRBV19, the J call TRBJ2-5, with TRBD2 identical over 9 bases. The junction had 1 base not matched to a gene; V was cut back by 5 bases and J by 0 bases. CDR1 LNHDA and CDR2 SQIVND come from the germline V gene (reference sequence). The CDR3 has 14 amino acids. The CDR3 region has the DNA TGTGCCAGTAGTGGCGGGGGGGACCAAGAGACCCAGTACTTC. Protein sequence: CASSGGGDQETQYF.

This rearrangement joins TRBV12-5 to TRBJ2-5; 13 bases fit TRBD2. Germline-derived CDR1 and CDR2 are LGHNT and FRNRAP. The CDR3 sequence is 15 residues long. J lost 3 bases, V lost 4 bases, and 2 bases had no gene match. The CDR3: CASGSGLAGEETQYF. The DNA of the CDR3 is TGTGCTAGTGGTTCCGGACTAGCGGGAGAAGAGACCCAGTACTTC.

This rearrangement joins TRBV19 to TRBJ1-1; D uncertain. This CDR3 is 13 amino acids long. The V gene's germline CDR1 is LNHDA and CDR2 SQIVND (reference sequence). With 10 bases removed from V and 1 base from J, the gap between germline ends came to 13 bases. The CDR3 here is CATMRARNTEAFF. In nucleotides, the CDR3 is TGTGCCACCATGAGGGCGAGGAACACTGAAGCTTTCTTT.

This rearrangement joins TRBV24-1 to TRBJ2-5; D is ambiguous. V was shortened by 2 bases and J by 2 bases, with 8 bases between the two germline ends. This CDR3 is built from 14 residues. Germline V gene lookup returns CDR1 KGHDR and CDR2 SFDVKD. The chain's CDR3 is CATSDSRRQETQYF. The CDR3 DNA reads as TGTGCCACCAGTGATTCTCGCAGGCAAGAGACCCAGTACTTC.

CDR3 in DNA: TGTGCCTGGAGTTTTGGGGGGGATGAGCAGTTCTTC. Its translation is CAWSFGGDEQFF. The chain joins TRBV30 to TRBJ2-1; 7 bases fit TRBD2. Germline V gene sequence: CDR1 GTSNPN, CDR2 SVGIG (reference sequence). The V and J ends lost 2 bases and 8 bases, in that order; junction bases with no gene match: 3. The CDR3 extends over 12 amino acids.

The chain carries TRBV12-3 or TRBV12-4 and TRBJ1-2; D remains unclear. The germline V and J ends were trimmed by 4 bases and 7 bases, with 10 bases remaining between them. The CDR3 has 12 amino acids. CDR3 in amino acids: CASSSGLGGYTF. CDR3 coding DNA: TGTGCCAGCAGTTCCGGGTTGGGTGGCTACACCTTC.

Only a few counts were recorded for this clone. The chain combines TRBV9 with TRBJ2-5; the D gene is possibly TRBD2 (6 bases). The germline V gene has CDR1 SGDLS and CDR2 YYNGEE. This CDR3 is built from 14 residues. The V end was cut by 4 bases, the J end by 5 bases, with 15 bases between. The CDR3 is CASSIGLSGETQYF. CDR3 nucleotides: TGTGCCAGCAGCATAGGACTATCCGGGGAGACCCAGTACTTC.

This clone has just a few counts. This rearrangement joins TRBV5-1 to TRBJ2-7, with TRBD2 identical over 9 bases. There are 15 residues in the CDR3. Germline loops: CDR1 SGHRS, CDR2 YFSETQ. The V and J ends lost 2 bases and 4 bases, in that order; junction bases with no gene match: 7. CDR3: CASSFVAGAGYEQYF. DNA for the CDR3: TGCGCCAGCAGCTTCGTAGCGGGGGCCGGGTACGAGCAGTACTTC.

This CDR3 reads CASSLGGGEEQYF. The CDR3 DNA reads TGTGCCAGCAGCTTGGGAGGGGGAGAAGAGCAGTACTTC. V gene TRBV7-2 combines with J gene TRBJ2-7; possibly TRBD2 for D (7 bases). The V end lost 3 bases, the J end lost 7 bases, and 13 bases lay between the germline ends. From germline, CDR1 is SGHTA and CDR2 FQGNSA. CDR3 length equals 13 residues.

The J gene is TRBJ1-6, the V gene TRBV10-2; 8 nucleotides align to TRBD1. The junction had 3 bases not matched to a gene; V was cut back by 6 bases and J by 8 bases. The CDR3 has 13 amino acids. Germline lookup yields CDR1 WSHSY and CDR2 SAAADI. The CDR3 reads CASRSTGDSPLHF. The CDR3 region has the DNA TGCGCCAGCAGGTCGACAGGGGATTCACCCCTCCACTTT.

The V and J genes are TRBV11-2 and TRBJ2-5; D not resolved. The CDR3 spans 13 residues. Germline V gene data show CDR1 as SGHAT and CDR2 as FQNNGV. V was clipped by 5 bases and J by 4 bases, with 11 bases between them. The CDR3 coding sequence is TGTGCCAGCAGCCTACCCATTGTAGAGACCCAGTACTTC. It encodes CASSLPIVETQYF.

The chain joins TRBV5-1 to TRBJ1-2; perhaps TRBD1 as D (6 bases). CDR3 length equals 15 residues. CDR1 and CDR2 (germline): SGHRS, YFSETQ. V lost 1 base and J lost 1, with 11 bases in between. This chain's CDR3 is CASSLSGHNNYGYTF. The CDR3 DNA reads TGCGCCAGCAGCTTGTCGGGACACAATAACTATGGCTACACCTTC.

V is TRBV11-2 and J is TRBJ1-1, with TRBD1 as a possible D gene (5 bases). V gave up 2 bases and J gave up 4 bases, with 11 bases separating them. The germline CDR1 and CDR2 sequences are SGHAT and FQNNGV. CDR3 size: 14 residues. Here the CDR3 DNA reads TGTGCCAGCAGCTTATCAGTGGGGGGCACTGAAGCTTTCTTT. This codes for CASSLSVGGTEAFF.

This clone was seen once. The chain employs TRBV5-1 and TRBJ2-7, with 9 bases identical to TRBD1. Looked up from germline, CDR1 is SGHRS and CDR2 is YFSETQ. This CDR3 is 14 amino acids long. With V trimmed by 1 base and J by 4 bases, 3 bases remained unmatched. The chain's CDR3 is CASSLPGQGYEQYF. DNA of the CDR3: TGCGCCAGCAGCTTGCCGGGACAGGGTTACGAGCAGTACTTC.

A single count supports this clone. The J gene is TRBJ1-1, the V gene TRBV7-8; TRBD1 matches 7 bases. Germline trimming cut 4 bases from V and 5 bases from J; bases unmatched to any gene: 7. The germline CDR1 and CDR2 sequences are SGHVS and FQNEAQ. The CDR3 is 14 residues long. The CDR3 region is CASSSDRVGTEAFF. The CDR3 DNA follows: TGTGCCAGCAGCTCAGACAGGGTCGGAACTGAAGCTTTCTTT.

The genes are TRBV6-5 and TRBJ2-3, with D possibly TRBD1 on 5 matching bases. The CDR3 totals 13 residues. V was trimmed by 0 bases and J by 8 bases, leaving 9 bases between them. Per germline, CDR1 MNHEY and CDR2 SVGAGI. CDR3 region: CASSYSLDSTQYF. The CDR3 nucleotides are TGTGCCAGCAGTTACTCGCTAGACAGTACGCAGTATTTT.

The V call is TRBV5-5, the J call TRBJ2-7, with D possibly matching TRBD1 (5 bases). The germline V gene encodes CDR1 SGHKS and CDR2 YYEKEE (reference sequence). Trimming cost V 0 bases and J 3 bases, with 7 bases left between them. This CDR3 comprises 13 residues. The CDR3 nucleotides read TGTGCCAGCAGCTTGGGGGGCCTCTACGAGCAGTACTTC. Translation: CASSLGGLYEQYF.

The chain combines TRBV14 with TRBJ2-7; possible D gene TRBD1, 6 bases. The length of the CDR3 is 15 residues. Trimming removed 4 bases from V and 3 bases from J, with 16 bases in between. Germline CDR1 reads SGHDN; CDR2 reads FVKESK. The CDR3 region has the DNA TGTGCCAGCAGCCGAGAGACGGGACACAGCTACGAGCAGTACTTC. This sequence encodes CASSRETGHSYEQYF.

This clone has only a few counts. The chain combines TRBV6-2 or TRBV6-3 with TRBJ2-7, with 12 bases identical to TRBD2. Germline values: CDR1 MNHEY, CDR2 SVGEGT. The CDR3 spans 15 residues. V trimming: 5 bases; J trimming: 5 bases; junction bases outside the gene matches: 7. The CDR3 loop reads CASSPRSSGRDEQYF. The CDR3 DNA sequence: TGTGCCAGCAGTCCCCGTTCTAGCGGGAGGGACGAGCAGTACTTC.

V gene TRBV6-5 combines with J gene TRBJ2-1; TRBD1 agrees at 9 bases. Germline V gene lookup returns CDR1 MNHEY and CDR2 SVGAGI. CDR3 length: 13 amino acids. Trimming at V came to 6 bases and at J to 10 bases, leaving 7 bases not matched to a gene. The DNA of the CDR3 is TGTGCCAGCAGAAGGGACAGGGCTGACGAGCAGTTCTTC. Amino acids: CASRRDRADEQFF.

This chain connects TRBV30 to TRBJ1-1, with D possibly TRBD1 on 6 matching bases. The germline gives CDR1 GTSNPN, CDR2 SVGIG (reference sequence). V was clipped by 0 bases and J by 6 bases, with 14 bases between them. This CDR3 is 14 amino acids long. In DNA form, the CDR3 reads TGTGCCTGGAGTGTCCCCCGGGGACATTCTGAAGCTTTCTTT. It translates to CAWSVPRGHSEAFF.

The chain is built from TRBV5-1 and TRBJ1-4, with 11 bases matching TRBD1. The CDR3 contains 17 residues. In germline, CDR1 is SGHRS, CDR2 YFSETQ. Trimming removed 3 bases from V and 8 bases from J; junction bases left unmatched: 12. CDR3 loop: CASSSLFGQGAGEKLFF. The CDR3 DNA reads as TGCGCCAGCAGCTCCTTATTTGGACAGGGGGCTGGAGAAAAACTGTTTTTT.

This clone has just one count. The chain recombines TRBV29-1 with TRBJ1-2; weak D call: TRBD1 (6 bases). This CDR3 is 18 amino acids long. The germline V and J ends were trimmed by 4 bases and 1 base, with 25 bases remaining between them. The germline V gene encodes CDR1 SQVTM and CDR2 ANQGSEA. The CDR3 region is CSVARVVAGDLINYGYTF. The CDR3 DNA sequence: TGCAGCGTTGCCCGCGTGGTGGCAGGGGATCTTATTAACTATGGCTACACCTTC. Based on the CDR3 plus reference TRBV29-1 and TRBJ1-2, the full variable domain is SAVISQKPSRDICQRGTSLTIQCQVDSQVTMMFWYRQQPGQSLTLIATANQGSEATYESGFVIDKFPISRPNLTFSTLTVSNMSPEDSSIYLCSVARVVAGDLINYGYTFGSGTRLTVV.

This clone was seen once. The V and J genes are TRBV18 and TRBJ2-1; 8 bases are a match to TRBD2. Looked up from germline, CDR1 is KGHSH and CDR2 is LQKENI. This CDR3 comprises 14 residues. V was clipped by 0 bases and J by 6 bases; unmatched bases: 1. This chain's CDR3 is CASSPPAGGNEQFF. The CDR3 DNA is TGTGCCAGCTCACCACCGGCGGGAGGCAATGAGCAGTTCTTC.